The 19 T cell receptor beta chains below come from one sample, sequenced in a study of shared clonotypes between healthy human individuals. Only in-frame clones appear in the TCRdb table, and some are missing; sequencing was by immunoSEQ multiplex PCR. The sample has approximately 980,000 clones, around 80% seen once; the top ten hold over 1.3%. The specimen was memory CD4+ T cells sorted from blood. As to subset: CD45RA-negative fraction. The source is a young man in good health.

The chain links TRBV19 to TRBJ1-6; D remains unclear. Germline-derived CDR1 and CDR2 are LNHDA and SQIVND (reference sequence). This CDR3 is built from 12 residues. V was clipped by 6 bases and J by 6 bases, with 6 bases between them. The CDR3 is CASRSGNSPLHF. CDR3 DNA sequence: TGTGCCAGTAGATCGGGTAATTCACCCCTCCACTTT.

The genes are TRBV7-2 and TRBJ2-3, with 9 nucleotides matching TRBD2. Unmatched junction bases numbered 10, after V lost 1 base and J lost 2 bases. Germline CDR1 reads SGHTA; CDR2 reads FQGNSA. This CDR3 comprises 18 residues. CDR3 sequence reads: CASSLGLAVLAYTDTQYF. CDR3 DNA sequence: TGTGCCAGCAGCTTAGGACTAGCGGTTTTAGCGTACACAGATACGCAGTATTTT.

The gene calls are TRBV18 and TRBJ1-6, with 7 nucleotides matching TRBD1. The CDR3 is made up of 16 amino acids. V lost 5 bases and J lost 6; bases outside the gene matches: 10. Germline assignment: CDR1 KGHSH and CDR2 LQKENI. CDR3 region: CASSETTGTLNSPLHF. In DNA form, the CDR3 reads TGTGCCAGCTCAGAAACGACAGGGACGCTTAATTCACCCCTCCACTTT.

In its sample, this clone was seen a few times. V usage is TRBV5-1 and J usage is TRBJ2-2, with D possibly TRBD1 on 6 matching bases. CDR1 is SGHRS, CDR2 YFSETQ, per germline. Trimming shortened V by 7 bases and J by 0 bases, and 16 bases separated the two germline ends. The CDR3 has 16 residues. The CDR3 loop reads CASENGRTANTGELFF. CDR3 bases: TGCGCCAGCGAGAACGGCAGGACAGCGAACACCGGGGAGCTGTTTTTT.

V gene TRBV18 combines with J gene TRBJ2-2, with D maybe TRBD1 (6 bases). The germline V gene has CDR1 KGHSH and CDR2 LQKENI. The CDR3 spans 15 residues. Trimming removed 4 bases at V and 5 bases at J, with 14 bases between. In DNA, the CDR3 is TGTGCCAGCTCACAAGGGACACTTCTTACCGGGGAGCTGTTTTTT. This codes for CASSQGTLLTGELFF.

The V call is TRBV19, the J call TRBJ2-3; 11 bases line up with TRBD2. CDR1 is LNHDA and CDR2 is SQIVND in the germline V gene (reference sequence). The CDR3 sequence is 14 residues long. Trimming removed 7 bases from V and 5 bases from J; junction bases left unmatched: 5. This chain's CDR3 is CASNSGGAVDTQYF. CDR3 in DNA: TGTGCCAGTAATAGCGGGGGGGCTGTAGATACGCAGTATTTT.

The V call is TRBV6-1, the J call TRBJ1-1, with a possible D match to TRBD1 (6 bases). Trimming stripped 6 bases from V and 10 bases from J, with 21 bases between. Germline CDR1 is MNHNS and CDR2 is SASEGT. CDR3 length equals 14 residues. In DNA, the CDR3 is TGTGCCAGCAGCGATTCCCGGGGGGCGCGTGGAGCTTTCTTT. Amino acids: CASSDSRGARGAFF.

The CDR3 sequence: CASSGVGQANSPLHF. CDR3 nucleotide sequence: TGTGCCAGCAGCGGAGTCGGACAGGCAAATTCACCCCTCCACTTT. The chain carries TRBV9 and TRBJ1-6, with 7 nucleotides matching TRBD1. The V gene end was trimmed by 3 bases and the J gene end by 7 bases; junction bases not matched to a gene: 7. Germline V lookup: CDR1 SGDLS, CDR2 YYNGEE. The CDR3 runs 15 residues.

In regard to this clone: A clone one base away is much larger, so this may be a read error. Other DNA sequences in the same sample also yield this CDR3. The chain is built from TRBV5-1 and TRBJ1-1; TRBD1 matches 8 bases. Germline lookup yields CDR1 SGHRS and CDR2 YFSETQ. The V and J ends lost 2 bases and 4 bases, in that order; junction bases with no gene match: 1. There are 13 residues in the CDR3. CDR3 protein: CASSLTGGTEAFF. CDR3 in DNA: TGCGCCAGCAGCTTAACAGGGGGCACTGAAGCTTTCTTT. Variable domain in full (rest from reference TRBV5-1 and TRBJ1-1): KAGVTQTPRYLIKTRGQQVTLSCSPISGHRSVSWYQQTPGQGLQFLFEYFSETQRNKGNFPGRFSGRQFSNSRSEMNVSTLELGDSALYLCASSLTGGTEAFFGQGTRLTVV.

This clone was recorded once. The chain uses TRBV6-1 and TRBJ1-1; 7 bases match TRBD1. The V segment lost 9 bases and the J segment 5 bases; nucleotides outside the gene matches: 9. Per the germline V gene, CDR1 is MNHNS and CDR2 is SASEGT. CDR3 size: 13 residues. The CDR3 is CASRQGVETEAFF. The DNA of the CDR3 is TGTGCCAGTCGACAGGGCGTGGAGACTGAAGCTTTCTTT.

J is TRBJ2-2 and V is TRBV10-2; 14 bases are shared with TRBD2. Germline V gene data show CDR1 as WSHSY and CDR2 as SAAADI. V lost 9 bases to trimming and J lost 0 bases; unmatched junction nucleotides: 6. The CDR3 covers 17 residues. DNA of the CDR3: TGCGCCAGTTCGACTAGCGGGGGGGTAACGAACACCGGGGAGCTGTTTTTT. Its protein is CASSTSGGVTNTGELFF.

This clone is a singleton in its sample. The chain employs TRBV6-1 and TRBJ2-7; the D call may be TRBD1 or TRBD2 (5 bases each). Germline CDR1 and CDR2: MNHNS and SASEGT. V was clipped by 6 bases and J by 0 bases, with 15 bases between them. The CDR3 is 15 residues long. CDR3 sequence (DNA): TGTGCCAGCAGGGACACCAGCGGACTCTCCTACGAGCAGTACTTC. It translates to CASRDTSGLSYEQYF.

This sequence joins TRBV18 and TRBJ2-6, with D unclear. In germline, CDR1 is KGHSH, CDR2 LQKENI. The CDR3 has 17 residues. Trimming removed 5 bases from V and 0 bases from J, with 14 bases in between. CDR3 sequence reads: CASSTTKGSSGANVLTF. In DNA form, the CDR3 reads TGTGCCAGCTCAACCACTAAAGGGTCCTCTGGGGCCAACGTCCTGACTTTC.

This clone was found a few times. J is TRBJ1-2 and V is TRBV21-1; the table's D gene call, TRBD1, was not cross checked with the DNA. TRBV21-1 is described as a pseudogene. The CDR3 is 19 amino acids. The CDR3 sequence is CASSKILPGQERPNYGYTF. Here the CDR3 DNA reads TGTGCCAGCAGCAAAATCCTACCGGGACAGGAACGCCCCAACTATGGCTACACCTTC.

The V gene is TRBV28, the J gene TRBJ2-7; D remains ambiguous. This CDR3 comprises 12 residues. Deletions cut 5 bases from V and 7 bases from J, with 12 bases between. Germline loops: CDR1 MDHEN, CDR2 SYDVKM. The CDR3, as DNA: TGTGCCAGCAGTCTCAGACTGAGGGAGCAGTACTTC. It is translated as CASSLRLREQYF.

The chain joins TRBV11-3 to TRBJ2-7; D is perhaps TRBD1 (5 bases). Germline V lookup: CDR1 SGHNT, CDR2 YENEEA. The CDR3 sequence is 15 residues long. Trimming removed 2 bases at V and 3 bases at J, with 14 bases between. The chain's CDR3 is CASSLKAGQGYEQYF. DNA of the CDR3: TGTGCCAGCAGCTTAAAGGCAGGGCAAGGCTACGAGCAGTACTTC.

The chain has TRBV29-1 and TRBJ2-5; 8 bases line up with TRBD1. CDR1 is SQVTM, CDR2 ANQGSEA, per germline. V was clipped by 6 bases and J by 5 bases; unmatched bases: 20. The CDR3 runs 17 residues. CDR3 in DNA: TGCAGCGTGGCCCCCGACAGGGGAGGACGGAGTGGGGAGACCCAGTACTTC. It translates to CSVAPDRGGRSGETQYF.

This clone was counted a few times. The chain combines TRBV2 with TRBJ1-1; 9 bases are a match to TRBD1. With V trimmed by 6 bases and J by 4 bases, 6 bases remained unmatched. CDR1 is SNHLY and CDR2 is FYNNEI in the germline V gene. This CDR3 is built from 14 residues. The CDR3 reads CASSLTGGSTEAFF. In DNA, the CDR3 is TGTGCCAGCAGCCTGACAGGGGGTTCCACTGAAGCTTTCTTT.

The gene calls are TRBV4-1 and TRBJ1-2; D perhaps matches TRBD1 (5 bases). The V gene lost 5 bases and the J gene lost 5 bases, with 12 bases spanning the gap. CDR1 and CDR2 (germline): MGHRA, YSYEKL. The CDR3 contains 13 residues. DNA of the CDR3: TGCGCCAGCAGCAGGGACGGAGGTTATGGCTACACCTTC. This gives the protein CASSRDGGYGYTF.